This T cell receptor beta chain originates from a study of blood T cell repertoires in COVID-19. Participants were aged about 18 to 100 years from some 24 US areas. Donors were grouped by their self-reported clinical history. Profiling relied on immunoSEQ multiplex PCR, and the TCRdb table lists in-frame clones only, not all of them. The table includes around 220,000 clones, just over 85% detected once. The length of the CDR3 is 18 residues. Trimming at V came to 2 bases and at J to 1 base, leaving 11 bases not matched to a gene. The sample was PBMCs or T cells enriched from blood (not recorded which). The sequence was obtained from a woman aged 45-65 years with acute COVID-19. The chain couples TRBV23-1 to TRBJ1-5; TRBD1 matches at 7 bases. TRBV23-1 is designated an ORF whose function remains uncertain. CDR3 protein: CASSQTGQEPVSNQPQHF. The CDR3 DNA is TGCGCCAGCAGTCAAACCGGACAGGAGCCCGTGAGCAATCAGCCCCAGCATTTT.